Detailed here is one T cell receptor beta chain. Antigen specificity is unknown. These data originate in a study of cytomegalovirus exposure and HLA in healthy donors. In the study overall: There were about 85 million unique TCRs (from HLA-typed donors) in an early data release. The study's findings and limits: Usually a TCR sequence was rare, but some public TCRs were found in many donors. CMV serostatus was the only immune exposure information that was available.

60 Vbeta and 13 Jbeta primers were used in PCR. Profiling relied on immunoSEQ multiplex PCR, and the TCRdb table lists in-frame clones only, not all of them. This listing includes about 200,000 clones. This CDR3 has 12 residues. The V and J ends lost 3 bases and 8 bases respectively, with 8 bases between them. The germline V gene has CDR1 MNHNS and CDR2 SASEGT. V usage is TRBV6-1 and J usage is TRBJ2-1, with no clear D. This TCR was recovered from a boy aged 10-17 years in good health and CMV-seronegative. Sequenced input: PBMCs. CDR3 sequence: CASSDSWYEQFF. The CDR3 DNA sequence: TGTGCCAGCAGTGACAGTTGGTATGAGCAGTTCTTC.